These 8 T cell receptor beta chains came from one sample sequenced in a study of cytomegalovirus exposure and HLA in healthy donors. 13 Jbeta primers and 60 Vbeta primers were used for the PCR. The repertoire was sequenced with immunoSEQ multiplex PCR; TCRdb's copy has only in-frame clones and lacks some. The sample records under 200,000 clones, roughly 77% being singletons. Sequencing was carried out using PBMCs. These receptors came from a woman younger than 35 in good health and CMV-seronegative.

The V and J genes are TRBV28 and TRBJ2-5, with D perhaps matching TRBD1 (5 bases). The DNA matches TRBJ2-7 better at its end, which makes the J call doubtful. The germline gives CDR1 MDHEN, CDR2 SYDVKM. The CDR3 covers 16 residues. This chain's CDR3 is CASSSQLGRAAYEQYF. DNA of the CDR3: TGTGCCAGCAGTTCCCAATTGGGCAGGGCAGCCTACGAGCAGTACTTC.

The rearrangement links TRBV10-2 to TRBJ1-6; maybe TRBD1 (5 bases). V dropped 7 bases and J dropped 7 bases, with 11 bases sitting between them. CDR3 size: 13 residues. In germline, CDR1 is WSHSY, CDR2 SAAADI. The CDR3: CASKAGGNSPLHF. CDR3 DNA: TGCGCCAGCAAGGCGGGGGGAAATTCACCCCTCCACTTT.

CDR3 sequence reads: CASSLELGQGDEQFF. CDR3 sequence (DNA): TGCGCCAGCAGCTTGGAGCTCGGCCAGGGGGATGAGCAGTTCTTC. The V and J genes are TRBV5-1 and TRBJ2-1; TRBD1 aligns across 7 bases. From germline, CDR1 is SGHRS and CDR2 YFSETQ. The junction had 8 bases not matched to a gene; V was cut back by 0 bases and J by 8 bases. This CDR3 region has 15 residues.

The chain is built from TRBV13 and TRBJ2-5; 9 bases align to TRBD2. Germline CDR1 is PRHDT and CDR2 is FYEKMQ (reference sequence). The CDR3 sequence is 14 residues long. J lost 2 bases, V lost 5 bases, and 3 bases had no gene match. CDR3 sequence: CASSRLAEQETQYF. The CDR3, as DNA: TGTGCCAGCAGCCGACTAGCGGAACAAGAGACCCAGTACTTC.

The chain is built from TRBV4-1 and TRBJ1-2; the D gene is possibly TRBD1 (5 bases). This CDR3 has 15 residues. Deletions cut 1 base from V and 3 bases from J, with 12 bases between. Per the germline V gene, CDR1 is MGHRA and CDR2 is YSYEKL. CDR3 nucleotides: TGCGCCAGCAGCCAAGCTGGCAGGGCGGACTATGGCTACACCTTC. As protein: CASSQAGRADYGYTF.

The rearrangement joins TRBV5-1 to TRBJ1-1; D uncertain. Between the trimmed V and J ends, which lost 5 bases and 1 base, there was a span of 12 bases. Germline V gene sequence: CDR1 SGHRS, CDR2 YFSETQ. The CDR3 runs to 14 residues. The CDR3 reads CASRPVPGNTEAFF. The CDR3 DNA reads as TGCGCCAGCAGACCGGTACCGGGGAACACTGAAGCTTTCTTT.

The chain joins TRBV11-2 to TRBJ1-5; D is undetermined. Germline V lookup: CDR1 SGHAT, CDR2 FQNNGV. V lost 4 bases, J lost 7 bases, and 14 bases lay in between. The CDR3 is 14 residues long. CDR3 sequence reads: CASSSYPTRQPQHF. As DNA, the CDR3 is TGTGCCAGCAGCTCCTACCCGACTCGCCAGCCCCAGCATTTT.

Here the CDR3 reads CASSDNRELNTEAFF. CDR3 DNA: TGCGCCAGCAGCGATAACAGGGAATTGAACACTGAAGCTTTCTTT. The chain is built from TRBV5-1 and TRBJ1-1; TRBD1 is a possible D gene (6 bases). CDR3 length equals 15 residues. From germline, CDR1 is SGHRS and CDR2 YFSETQ. V gave up 4 bases and J gave up 0 bases, with 13 bases separating them.